These 15 T cell receptor beta chains were sequenced from one sample in a study of cytomegalovirus exposure and HLA in healthy donors. Amplification used 60 Vbeta primers and 13 Jbeta primers. Method: immunoSEQ multiplex PCR; TCRdb's copy keeps in-frame clones and lacks some. Here the sample spans 130,000 to 150,000 clones, around 75% being singletons. Specimen: PBMCs. The receptor set was obtained from a man in his 60s in good health and CMV-seronegative.

This clone showed up just a few times. In DNA, the CDR3 is TGTGCCAGCAAAAGTAATAGCGGGAGACCCACCTACAATGAGCAGTTCTTC. Protein: CASKSNSGRPTYNEQFF. The chain couples TRBV2 to TRBJ2-1; TRBD2 aligns across 9 bases. V shed 7 bases, J shed 2 bases, and the junction held 12 bases outside the gene matches. This CDR3 is 17 amino acids long. Per the germline V gene, CDR1 is SNHLY and CDR2 is FYNNEI.

The gene calls are TRBV5-1 and TRBJ2-1; TRBD2 matches at 9 bases. Germline trimming cut 0 bases from V and 10 bases from J; bases unmatched to any gene: 8. Germline lookup yields CDR1 SGHRS and CDR2 YFSETQ. This CDR3 is 15 amino acids long. The CDR3: CASSLGSGGPREQFF. CDR3 bases: TGCGCCAGCAGCTTGGGTAGCGGGGGCCCAAGGGAGCAGTTCTTC.

V usage is TRBV19 and J usage is TRBJ1-5; TRBD1 aligns across 8 bases. The CDR3 runs 17 residues. The V gene end was trimmed by 4 bases and the J gene end by 1 base; junction bases not matched to a gene: 9. Germline V lookup: CDR1 LNHDA, CDR2 SQIVND (reference sequence). The CDR3 coding sequence is TGTGCCAGTAGTACAACCCGGGACAGGCCCAGCAATCAGCCCCAGCATTTT. Its translation: CASSTTRDRPSNQPQHF.

This sequence joins TRBV19 and TRBJ2-1; TRBD2 matches at 8 bases. The junction had 5 bases not matched to a gene; V was cut back by 4 bases and J by 3 bases. The germline V gene has CDR1 LNHDA and CDR2 SQIVND (reference sequence). The CDR3 has 15 amino acids. This chain's CDR3 is CASSKLADHYNEQFF. The CDR3 nucleotides are TGTGCCAGTAGTAAACTAGCGGACCACTACAATGAGCAGTTCTTC.

This clone was observed a handful of times. The chain links TRBV6-5 to TRBJ1-1, with 7 bases fitting TRBD1. J lost 2 bases, V lost 7 bases, and 7 bases had no gene match. CDR3 length: 14 residues. CDR1 and CDR2 from the germline V gene are MNHEY and SVGAGI. The CDR3 bases are TGTGCCAGCAATAGGGGACAGCTTAACACTGAAGCTTTCTTT. Amino acids: CASNRGQLNTEAFF.

The rearrangement joins TRBV7-9 to TRBJ2-7; 11 bases agree with TRBD2. The CDR3 runs 13 residues. Germline CDR1 reads SEHNR; CDR2 reads FQNEAQ (reference sequence). CDR3 sequence: CSVGTSGTYEQYF. CDR3 DNA sequence: TGTAGCGTGGGGACTAGCGGTACCTACGAGCAGTACTTC. Drawing the rest from reference TRBV7-9 and TRBJ2-7, the complete variable domain is DTGVSQNPRHKITKRGQNVTFRCDPISEHNRLYWYRQTLGQGPEFLTYFQNEAQLEKSRLLSDRFSAERPKGSFSTLEIQRTEQGDSAMYLCSVGTSGTYEQYFGPGTRLTVT.

The chain is built from TRBV14 and TRBJ2-1; the match to TRBD2 covers 8 bases. The length of the CDR3 is 14 residues. J lost 7 bases, V lost 3 bases, and 5 bases had no gene match. Germline V gene sequence: CDR1 SGHDN, CDR2 FVKESK. CDR3 DNA sequence: TGTGCCAGCAGCCAGCTAGCGGGTGGAAATGAGCAGTTCTTC. Protein product: CASSQLAGGNEQFF.

This sequence joins TRBV6-5 and TRBJ2-7; 9 nucleotides line up with TRBD2. This CDR3 comprises 16 residues. V dropped 4 bases and J dropped 2; count of bases not matched to a gene: 9. Germline loops: CDR1 MNHEY, CDR2 SVGAGI. CDR3 DNA sequence: TGTGCCAGCAGTTCCGCGGGGCGCGGGAGGGCCTACGAGCAGTACTTC. Translated: CASSSAGRGRAYEQYF.

The chain is built from TRBV11-1 and TRBJ1-1; weak D call: TRBD1 (6 bases). Germline values: CDR1 SGHAT, CDR2 FQDESV (reference sequence). Trimming stripped 6 bases from V and 4 bases from J, with 12 bases between. CDR3 size: 13 residues. The CDR3: CASSAGVGTEAFF. In DNA form, the CDR3 reads TGTGCCAGCAGTGCAGGGGTCGGCACTGAAGCTTTCTTT.

The rearrangement links TRBV15 to TRBJ2-7; 8 bases are shared with TRBD1. The CDR3 length is 13 residues. From germline, CDR1 is LNHNV and CDR2 YYDKDF (reference sequence). The trim removed 1 base at V and 7 bases at J, leaving 3 bases unmatched. The CDR3 spells CATSRVTGGEQYF. CDR3 sequence (DNA): TGTGCCACCAGCAGAGTTACAGGGGGGGAGCAGTACTTC.

Here the CDR3 reads CASRSSGSPYEQYF. CDR3 DNA sequence: TGTGCCAGCAGGTCCAGCGGGAGCCCCTACGAGCAGTACTTC. The chain couples TRBV28 to TRBJ2-7, with 8 bases that match TRBD2. The CDR3 runs to 14 residues. Germline V gene lookup returns CDR1 MDHEN and CDR2 SYDVKM. V lost 6 bases and J lost 2; bases outside the gene matches: 6.

This sequence joins TRBV9 and TRBJ2-1; 10 bases align to TRBD2. CDR3 length: 14 residues. V was pared by 2 bases and J by 6 bases, with 2 bases of the junction left unmatched. Germline V CDR1 and CDR2: SGDLS, YYNGEE. The CDR3 sequence is CASSVRTSGNEQFF. CDR3 DNA sequence: TGTGCCAGCAGCGTTAGGACTAGCGGCAATGAGCAGTTCTTC.

This clone was found a few times. The chain links TRBV4-3 to TRBJ1-4, with 7 bases aligning to TRBD1. The CDR3 spans 16 residues. Losses at the gene ends were 4 bases for V and 0 bases for J; bases not matched to a gene: 5. CDR1 is LGHNA, CDR2 YSLEER, per germline. The CDR3 nucleotides are TGCGCCAGCAGCCTCGGGACAGCAGCAACTAATGAAAAACTGTTTTTT. Protein product: CASSLGTAATNEKLFF.

V gene TRBV10-1 combines with J gene TRBJ2-1; 11 bases line up with TRBD2. Germline CDR1 reads WNHNN; CDR2 reads SYGVQD (reference sequence). The CDR3 loop spans 14 amino acids. J was trimmed by 8 bases and V by 5 bases; bases with no gene match: 5. DNA of the CDR3: TGCGCCAGCAGTACTAGCGGGAGAGGGCATGAGCAGTTCTTC. Its protein product is CASSTSGRGHEQFF.

The chain uses TRBV5-4 and TRBJ2-2; TRBD1 aligns across 11 bases. Germline V gene lookup returns CDR1 SGHNT and CDR2 YYREEE (reference sequence). CDR3 length: 16 residues. Germline trimming cut 4 bases from V and 5 bases from J; bases unmatched to any gene: 7. CDR3 nucleotide sequence: TGTGCCAGCAGCCTCCGGGACAGGGGGATTACCGGGGAGCTGTTTTTT. Translated, it gives CASSLRDRGITGELFF.